These 25 T cell receptor beta chains were sequenced from one sample in a study of vaccination and CD4 T cells after COVID-19 (dated by TCRdb to between 2021 and 2023). In the paper's terms, the treatment or condition label means: roughly 10-day PBMC culture with coronavirus spike peptide pools or control peptides (ViraFEST assay). CD4+ T cells from unexposed donors were collected before the COVID-19 pandemic (2011-2018). These TCRs are of unknown antigen specificity. Library prep was done by PCR. The sequencer listed for this sample is Illumina iSeq 100. TCR sequencing of DNA from cultured CD4+ T cells used the Oncomine TCR Beta short-read assay at the Johns Hopkins FTIC core. The public sequencing data were trimmed at Q25 with fastp and processed into clonotypes with MiXCR by TCRdb, which kept only in-frame beta chains. Every distinct CDR3 protein forms one entry, paired with its most common genes and DNA. Counted in this sample were some 9,700 distinct CDR3 sequences; around three fifths of them appeared once. Around 25% of the sample belongs to the ten largest clones.

The sequencing sample was made of CD4+ T cells from blood, cultured in vitro. The receptors were gathered from a human donor in good health.

This clonotype was found once. This chain joins TRBV19 and TRBJ2-7; D gene ambiguous. The CDR3 has 13 residues. The germline V gene encodes CDR1 LNHDA and CDR2 SQIVND (reference sequence). V lost 5 bases and J lost 1, with 9 bases in between. The CDR3 here is CASSWQVSYEQYF. CDR3 bases: TGTGCCAGTAGTTGGCAGGTATCCTACGAGCAGTACTTC. The entire variable domain, with the rest obtained from reference TRBV19 and TRBJ2-7, is as follows: DGGITQSPKYLFRKEGQNVTLSCEQNLNHDAMYWYRQDPGQGLRLIYYSQIVNDFQKGDIAEGYSVSREKKESFPLTVTSAQKNPTAFYLCASSWQVSYEQYFGPGTRLTVT.

The V gene is TRBV15, the J gene TRBJ1-4, with unresolved D. CDR1 and CDR2 (germline): LNHNV, YYDKDF (reference sequence). CDR3 length: 15 residues. V lost 3 bases to trimming and J lost 5 bases, with 13 bases between them. In DNA, the CDR3 is TGTGCCACCAGCAGCTTGCCAGGACGGAATGAAAAACTGTTTTTT. The encoded protein is CATSSLPGRNEKLFF.

This CDR3 reads CASSFLRDTEAFF. DNA of the CDR3: TGTGCCAGCAGTTTCCTTAGGGACACTGAAGCTTTCTTT. The chain combines TRBV6-5 with TRBJ1-1; no clear D. V was cut by 4 bases and J by 3 bases, with 9 bases left in between. CDR1 and CDR2 (germline): MNHEY, SVGAGI. This CDR3 has 13 residues.

In this sample, this clonotype turned up once. V gene TRBV7-2 combines with J gene TRBJ2-7; D remains ambiguous. Germline V gives CDR1 SGHTA, CDR2 FQGNSA. The V and J ends lost 0 bases and 2 bases respectively, with 5 bases between them. This CDR3 has 13 residues. CDR3 sequence (DNA): TGTGCCAGCAGCTTAGCTCGTACCTACGAGCAGTACTTC. Protein product: CASSLARTYEQYF. The full variable domain, its missing parts supplied by reference TRBV7-2 and TRBJ2-7, is GAGVSQSPSNKVTEKGKDVELRCDPISGHTALYWYRQSLGQGLEFLIYFQGNSAPDKSGLPSDRFSAERTGGSVSTLTIQRTQQEDSAVYLCASSLARTYEQYFGPGTRLTVT.

J is TRBJ2-3 and V is TRBV20-1; D not certain. The CDR3 consists of 11 residues. Germline loops: CDR1 DFQATT, CDR2 SNEGSKA (reference sequence). The CDR3 DNA follows: TGCAGCTTGGAGAGCACAGATACGCAGTATTTT. This translates into CSLESTDTQYF.

V usage is TRBV14 and J usage is TRBJ1-6; 8 nucleotides line up with TRBD1. V gave up 0 bases and J gave up 8 bases; unmatched junction bases: 3. The length of the CDR3 is 15 residues. The germline gives CDR1 SGHDN, CDR2 FVKESK. The chain's CDR3 is CASSQDPGGHSPLHF. As DNA, the CDR3 is TGTGCCAGCAGCCAAGATCCAGGGGGCCATTCACCCCTCCACTTT.

The chain is built from TRBV20-1 and TRBJ1-2; 8 bases match TRBD1. Germline lookup yields CDR1 DFQATT and CDR2 SNEGSKA (reference sequence). V was clipped by 6 bases and J by 6 bases; unmatched bases: 12. The CDR3 sequence is 14 residues long. The CDR3 loop is CSALPRQGANGYTF. CDR3 in DNA: TGCAGTGCCCTCCCCCGGCAGGGGGCGAATGGCTACACCTTC.

In this sample, this clonotype turned up a few times. The chain uses TRBV20-1 and TRBJ1-1; possible D gene TRBD1, 6 bases. The CDR3 length is 14 residues. V lost 0 bases, J lost 3 bases, and 11 bases lay in between. Germline V gives CDR1 DFQATT, CDR2 SNEGSKA (reference sequence). The CDR3 loop is CSARDNQGHTEAFF. For the CDR3, the DNA is TGCAGTGCTAGAGATAACCAGGGGCACACTGAAGCTTTCTTT.

This clonotype was seen a few times. The rearrangement links TRBV7-2 to TRBJ1-2; 9 nucleotides match TRBD1. From germline, CDR1 is SGHTA and CDR2 FQGNSA. The CDR3 loop spans 13 amino acids. With V trimmed by 10 bases and J by 4 bases, 7 bases remained unmatched. CDR3 region: CAIRDRDAYGYTF. CDR3 nucleotide sequence: TGTGCCATTCGGGACAGGGACGCCTATGGCTACACCTTC.

The rearrangement joins TRBV19 to TRBJ1-2, with D perhaps matching TRBD1 (5 bases). The germline V gene has CDR1 LNHDA and CDR2 SQIVND (reference sequence). V was cut by 7 bases and J by 2 bases, with 20 bases left in between. CDR3 length equals 16 residues. This CDR3 is CASMDFRAGTNYGYTF. The CDR3 DNA follows: TGTGCCAGTATGGATTTTCGGGCAGGGACCAACTATGGCTACACCTTC.

The chain carries TRBV20-1 and TRBJ1-1; D uncertain. Germline loops: CDR1 DFQATT, CDR2 SNEGSKA (reference sequence). The CDR3 length is 13 residues. V shed 3 bases and J shed 1 base, with 9 bases lying between them. CDR3 protein: CSASTNRNTEAFF. CDR3 coding DNA: TGCAGTGCTAGTACCAATAGGAACACTGAAGCTTTCTTT.

The chain joins TRBV7-9 to TRBJ2-1; TRBD2 matches at 12 bases. The CDR3 totals 15 residues. CDR1 and CDR2 (germline): SEHNR, FQNEAQ (reference sequence). V gave up 5 bases and J gave up 9 bases; unmatched junction bases: 8. The CDR3: CASSLTSGRMGEQFF. CDR3 DNA: TGTGCCAGCAGCCTGACTAGCGGGAGAATGGGTGAGCAGTTCTTC.

The rearrangement joins TRBV20-1 to TRBJ2-3, with 7 bases identical to TRBD2. The CDR3 has 12 amino acids. Trimming cost V 7 bases and J 6 bases; bases outside gene matches: 7. Germline CDR1 reads DFQATT; CDR2 reads SNEGSKA (reference sequence). For the CDR3, the DNA is TGCAGTGTCAGACGAGCGGGGGATACGCAGTATTTT. Amino acids: CSVRRAGDTQYF.

This clonotype was counted between two and nine times. J is TRBJ1-5 and V is TRBV6-1, with TRBD1 matching over 11 bases. This CDR3 spans 15 amino acids. CDR1 is MNHNS and CDR2 is SASEGT in the germline V gene. V shed 4 bases, J shed 2 bases, and the junction held 1 base outside the gene matches. This chain's CDR3 is CASSVGQGGNQPQHF. Here the CDR3 DNA reads TGTGCCAGCAGTGTGGGACAGGGGGGCAATCAGCCCCAGCATTTT.

The CDR3 here is CAWRPGTESPLHF. In DNA, the CDR3 is TGTGCCTGGCGCCCAGGGACAGAGTCACCCCTCCACTTT. The V call is TRBV30, the J call TRBJ1-6; 7 nucleotides line up with TRBD1. Germline CDR1 is GTSNPN and CDR2 is SVGIG (reference sequence). The V segment lost 5 bases and the J segment 10 bases; nucleotides outside the gene matches: 8. The CDR3 has 13 amino acids.

Only one count was recorded for this clonotype. The chain is built from TRBV19 and TRBJ1-1; tentative D call: TRBD1 (5 bases). This CDR3 has 13 amino acids. The germline CDR1 and CDR2 sequences are LNHDA and SQIVND (reference sequence). The V end lost 7 bases, the J end lost 1 base, and 10 bases lay between the germline ends. CDR3 amino acids: CASIRTQNTEAFF. The CDR3, as DNA: TGTGCCAGTATCCGGACACAGAACACTGAAGCTTTCTTT.

The chain joins TRBV6-1 to TRBJ1-2; no definite D call. The CDR3 is 11 residues long. The ends were cut back, 8 bases at V and 2 bases at J, with 6 bases in the middle. Germline-derived CDR1 and CDR2 are MNHNS and SASEGT. The CDR3 reads CASQRNYGYTF. CDR3 nucleotides: TGTGCCAGCCAGAGGAACTATGGCTACACCTTC.

This clonotype was counted once. The chain employs TRBV19 and TRBJ2-1; D unresolved. Deletions cut 3 bases from V and 8 bases from J, with 5 bases between. The germline V gene encodes CDR1 LNHDA and CDR2 SQIVND (reference sequence). The CDR3 is 11 amino acids. CDR3 loop: CASSIFHEQFF. CDR3 in DNA: TGTGCCAGTAGTATCTTCCATGAGCAGTTCTTC.

This clonotype was observed a handful of times. CDR3 coding DNA: TGTGCCAGCGGGACAGGCCCTAGCAATCAGCCCCAGCATTTT. It translates to CASGTGPSNQPQHF. J is TRBJ1-5 and V is TRBV6-1; 8 bases fit TRBD1. The J segment lost 0 bases and the V segment lost 8 bases, leaving 3 bases of the junction unmatched. Looked up from germline, CDR1 is MNHNS and CDR2 is SASEGT. The CDR3 sequence is 14 residues long.

The rearrangement joins TRBV19 to TRBJ1-4; D is ambiguous. The CDR3 covers 15 residues. Germline assignment: CDR1 LNHDA and CDR2 SQIVND (reference sequence). V lost 3 bases to trimming and J lost 3 bases, with 11 bases between them. The CDR3: CASSMLVGANEKLFF. The CDR3 DNA reads as TGTGCCAGTAGTATGCTGGTAGGAGCTAATGAAAAACTGTTTTTT.

This chain uses TRBV6-5 with TRBJ1-2; the D gene is possibly TRBD1 (5 bases). The CDR3 is 16 amino acids. V was cut by 2 bases and J by 4 bases, with 17 bases left in between. Germline CDR1 is MNHEY and CDR2 is SVGAGI. The CDR3 DNA follows: TGTGCCAGCAGTTACCCCGTCCAGGGTATAGGCTATGGCTACACCTTC. This encodes CASSYPVQGIGYGYTF.

The CDR3 DNA sequence: TGTGCCAGCAGCCAATTTAGGGGGCTTAGCAATCAGCCCCAGCATTTT. Amino acid sequence: CASSQFRGLSNQPQHF. The rearrangement links TRBV7-8 to TRBJ1-5, with 7 bases fitting TRBD1. From germline, CDR1 is SGHVS and CDR2 FQNEAQ. This CDR3 spans 16 amino acids. V dropped 5 bases and J dropped 0; count of bases not matched to a gene: 7.

V gene TRBV19 combines with J gene TRBJ2-1; D perhaps matches TRBD1 (5 bases). Germline-derived CDR1 and CDR2 are LNHDA and SQIVND (reference sequence). The CDR3 covers 16 residues. The germline V and J ends were trimmed by 6 bases and 5 bases, with 20 bases remaining between them. As DNA, the CDR3 is TGTGCCAGTAGGTCAAACCCCAAGGGGAACCACAATGAGCAGTTCTTC. This sequence encodes CASRSNPKGNHNEQFF.

CDR3 in DNA: TGTGCCATCAGTACCCCCGTGGGACTCCAGTTCACCGGGGAGCTGTTTTTT. This gives the protein CAISTPVGLQFTGELFF. This chain links TRBV10-3 with TRBJ2-2, with a possible D match to TRBD2 (6 bases). CDR3 length: 17 amino acids. Germline CDR1 reads ENHRY; CDR2 reads SYGVKD. V was cut by 5 bases and J by 4 bases, with 20 bases left in between.

The V gene is TRBV20-1, the J gene TRBJ1-2, with 7 nucleotides matching TRBD1. The CDR3 covers 13 residues. V lost 4 bases, J lost 4 bases, and 6 bases stayed unmatched. Germline CDR1 and CDR2: DFQATT and SNEGSKA (reference sequence). In DNA, the CDR3 is TGCAGTGCTAAGACAGGGAAGCGCTATGGCTACACCTTC. It yields the protein CSAKTGKRYGYTF.